This passage covers 3 T cell receptor beta chains from one sample sequenced in a study of cytomegalovirus exposure and HLA in healthy donors. 13 Jbeta primers and 60 Vbeta primers were used for the PCR. The protocol was immunoSEQ multiplex PCR, while the TCRdb copy is restricted to in-frame clones and leaves out a portion. The table has approximately 200,000 clones, more than 70% seen once. The specimen was PBMCs. These receptors came from a boy younger than 18 in good health and CMV-seronegative.

The gene calls are TRBV5-4 and TRBJ1-4; 9 bases map to TRBD1. Germline CDR1 reads SGHNT; CDR2 reads YYREEE (reference sequence). V was clipped by 4 bases and J by 7 bases; unmatched bases: 5. The CDR3 extends over 14 amino acids. CDR3: CASSPGTGSEKLFF. DNA of the CDR3: TGTGCCAGCAGCCCAGGGACAGGGTCTGAAAAACTGTTTTTT.

This clone showed up just once. V usage is TRBV7-2 and J usage is TRBJ2-1; D gene ambiguous. Trimming took off 11 bases at V and 0 bases at J, with 14 bases between the two ends. This CDR3 is 14 amino acids long. Per germline, CDR1 SGHTA and CDR2 FQGNSA. The DNA for the CDR3 is TGTGCCCTCGGCCCGGGTCGCTCCTACAATGAGCAGTTCTTC. It is translated as CALGPGRSYNEQFF.

The chain is built from TRBV5-1 and TRBJ2-2, with 14 bases lining up with TRBD2. The junction had 3 bases not matched to a gene; V was cut back by 4 bases and J by 4 bases. The CDR3 is 16 residues long. Germline V gives CDR1 SGHRS, CDR2 YFSETQ. CDR3 sequence: CASSPGLAGGTGELFF. CDR3 DNA sequence: TGCGCCAGCAGCCCCGGACTAGCGGGGGGCACCGGGGAGCTGTTTTTT. The full variable domain, rest sourced from reference TRBV5-1 and TRBJ2-2, is KAGVTQTPRYLIKTRGQQVTLSCSPISGHRSVSWYQQTPGQGLQFLFEYFSETQRNKGNFPGRFSGRQFSNSRSEMNVSTLELGDSALYLCASSPGLAGGTGELFFGEGSRLTVL.